The 18 T cell receptor beta chains below come from one sample, sequenced in a study of spatial heterogeneity in lung cancer. MiXCR, applied by TCRdb to the 5' RACE reads, yields one record per CDR3 protein. The data show about 6,900 distinct CDR3 sequences, with approximately 4% seen just once and more than 20% held by the top ten. The sample's time point: sample taken at primary tumor resection. Whole RNA, isolated from tumor, nontumor lung or frozen PBMC, was sequenced without prior sorting. The material sequenced was normal lung tissue next to the tumor, taken at surgery. All receptors come from a female donor with early-stage non-small cell lung cancer.

This clonotype was recorded at least ten times. This beta chain is a stray read from a library made for alpha chains; its abundance is not meaningful. The V gene is TRBV25-1, the J gene TRBJ2-2, with D perhaps matching TRBD2 (5 bases). CDR1 and CDR2 (germline): MGHDK, SYGVNS. The CDR3 covers 16 residues. V was cut by 6 bases and J by 0 bases, with 14 bases left in between. CDR3: CASRGSRTANTGELFF. CDR3 DNA: TGTGCCAGCAGGGGGTCCAGGACTGCGAACACCGGGGAGCTGTTTTTT.

About this clonotype: Little can be read into the size of this beta chain, an off-target read in a library designed for alpha chains. This rearrangement joins TRBV9 to TRBJ2-5; D is perhaps TRBD1 (5 bases). Looked up from germline, CDR1 is SGDLS and CDR2 is YYNGEE. V gave up 4 bases and J gave up 7 bases, with 20 bases separating them. This CDR3 is 15 amino acids long. As DNA, the CDR3 is TGTGCCAGCAGCCCACTATTGGACAACGAAGGGACCCAGTACTTC. Translating it yields CASSPLLDNEGTQYF.

This clonotype was detected many times. In a library made to pick up alpha chains, this beta chain is a stray read with a size that means little. The J gene is TRBJ1-5, the V gene TRBV14, with TRBD1 identical over 9 bases. The CDR3 has 15 amino acids. Germline CDR1 SGHDN, CDR2 FVKESK. Trimming removed 4 bases from V and 7 bases from J; junction bases left unmatched: 8. CDR3 sequence (DNA): TGTGCCAGCAGCCCCGGGACAGGGTTCGGACAGCCCCAGCATTTT. This codes for CASSPGTGFGQPQHF.

This clonotype was seen ten or more times. This beta chain came through as a stray read in a library set up for alpha chains, and its size says little. CDR3 in amino acids: CASSQEEAGADTQYF. The DNA for the CDR3 is TGCGCCAGCAGCCAAGAGGAAGCGGGGGCGGATACGCAGTATTTT. This chain links TRBV4-1 with TRBJ2-3; 8 bases align to TRBD2. With V trimmed by 0 bases and J by 6 bases, 5 bases remained unmatched. The germline gives CDR1 MGHRA, CDR2 YSYEKL. This CDR3 spans 15 amino acids.

This clonotype is medium-sized in the sample. This beta chain is a stray sequence in a library constructed for alpha chains; its clone size is not meaningful. The V call is TRBV28, the J call TRBJ1-5, with 8 positions matching TRBD1. Trimming took 5 bases from V and 9 from J; bases not matched to a gene: 12. The germline CDR1 and CDR2 sequences are MDHEN and SYDVKM. The CDR3 extends over 15 amino acids. The CDR3 bases are TGTGCCAGCAGTCTCCTGGGACAGGCCGATGCGCCCCAGCATTTT. Protein product: CASSLLGQADAPQHF.

This clonotype was seen at least ten times. A library made for alpha chains picked up this beta chain off target, so its size means little. This sequence joins TRBV28 and TRBJ1-1; D call uncertain. The CDR3 length is 10 residues. V dropped 5 bases and J dropped 3 bases, with 1 base sitting between them. Germline V gives CDR1 MDHEN, CDR2 SYDVKM. The CDR3: CASSHTEAFF. CDR3 DNA sequence: TGTGCCAGCAGTCACACTGAAGCTTTCTTT.

This clonotype was seen many times. This beta chain is an unintended read in a library built for alpha chains; its size means little. V usage is TRBV3-1 and J usage is TRBJ2-5, with D perhaps matching TRBD2 (5 bases). Germline-derived CDR1 and CDR2 are LGHDT and YNNKEL (reference sequence). The germline V and J ends were trimmed by 2 bases and 8 bases, with 12 bases remaining between them. The CDR3 has 13 amino acids. The chain's CDR3 is CASSQNGVETQYF. DNA of the CDR3: TGTGCCAGCAGCCAAAACGGGGTAGAAACCCAGTACTTC.

This clonotype was seen many times. This beta chain slipped into a library made for alpha chains as a stray read, so its size is not meaningful. The chain carries TRBV2 and TRBJ2-3; 8 nucleotides match TRBD1. The germline V gene has CDR1 SNHLY and CDR2 FYNNEI. With 5 bases clipped from V and 3 bases from J, the junction kept 10 bases outside the gene matches. The CDR3 consists of 16 residues. The CDR3 bases are TGTGCCAGCAGTAACCAGGGGGCGTTGGGGACAGATACGCAGTATTTT. Its translation is CASSNQGALGTDTQYF.

This clonotype was detected ten times or more. Since it is a stray read in a library aimed at alpha chains, this beta chain has a size that is not meaningful. V gene TRBV5-1 combines with J gene TRBJ2-7, with D maybe TRBD1 (6 bases). Trimming took 0 bases from V and 6 from J, leaving 7 bases between them. Germline CDR1 SGHRS, CDR2 YFSETQ. The CDR3 contains 12 residues. The CDR3 sequence: CASSLAGAEQYF. CDR3 nucleotides: TGCGCCAGCAGCTTGGCAGGGGCCGAGCAGTACTTC.

By share of the sample, this clonotype is medium-sized. For a library built for alpha chains, this beta chain is a stray read; little rests on its size. The CDR3 region is CASSRTSTGGSKQFF. Here the CDR3 DNA reads TGTGCCAGCAGCCGGACCTCTACAGGGGGTAGTAAGCAGTTCTTC. The chain carries TRBV28 and TRBJ2-1, with 8 bases identical to TRBD1. CDR1 and CDR2 from the germline V gene are MDHEN and SYDVKM. This CDR3 region has 15 residues. Losses at the gene ends were 6 bases for V and 11 bases for J; bases not matched to a gene: 15.

This clonotype was recorded at least ten times. Since it is a stray read in a library aimed at alpha chains, this beta chain has a size that is not meaningful. V usage is TRBV6-2 or TRBV6-3 and J usage is TRBJ2-2; TRBD2 matches 8 bases. Trimming at V came to 5 bases and at J to 5 bases, leaving 10 bases not matched to a gene. Germline values: CDR1 MNHEY, CDR2 SVGEGT. The CDR3 has 16 amino acids. The CDR3 loop is CASSGRGGWRTGELFF. In DNA form, the CDR3 reads TGTGCCAGCAGTGGACGGGGGGGCTGGAGAACCGGGGAGCTGTTTTTT.

As to this clonotype: This beta chain turned up in a library designed for alpha chains; as an off-target read, its abundance says little. The rearrangement links TRBV7-2 to TRBJ2-1; D uncertain. In germline, CDR1 is SGHTA, CDR2 FQGNSA. Trimming took off 2 bases at V and 4 bases at J, with 12 bases between the two ends. The CDR3 is 15 residues long. CDR3 bases: TGTGCCAGCAGCTTAATCCGGAGCTTATACAATGAGCAGTTCTTC. It yields the protein CASSLIRSLYNEQFF.

This clonotype occurred many times. Since it is a stray read in a library aimed at alpha chains, this beta chain has a size that is not meaningful. The chain joins TRBV27 to TRBJ1-5; TRBD1 might be the D (5 bases). The CDR3 runs to 15 residues. V lost 0 bases, J lost 8 bases, and 14 bases lay in between. Germline CDR1 is MNHEY and CDR2 is SMNVEV (reference sequence). The CDR3 DNA reads TGTGCCAGCAGTTTATCGTGGGCAGGGTTTAAGCCCCAGCATTTT. This codes for CASSLSWAGFKPQHF.

By share, this clonotype counts as medium-sized. Within a library made for alpha chains, this beta chain is off target, and its count is uninformative. The genes are TRBV28 and TRBJ2-3; D is possibly TRBD2 (6 bases). Trimming took off 3 bases at V and 1 base at J, with 8 bases between the two ends. Germline CDR1 MDHEN, CDR2 SYDVKM. The CDR3 totals 14 residues. The CDR3: CASSLGGGTDTQYF. DNA of the CDR3: TGTGCCAGCAGTTTGGGCGGGGGCACAGATACGCAGTATTTT.

On this clonotype itself: This beta chain is a stray sequence in a library constructed for alpha chains; its clone size is not meaningful. The chain combines TRBV29-1 with TRBJ1-5; no clear D gene. V dropped 5 bases and J dropped 4 bases, with 12 bases sitting between them. CDR3 length equals 13 residues. Germline CDR1 SQVTM, CDR2 ANQGSEA. CDR3 loop: CSVSSDPNQPQHF. CDR3 bases: TGCAGCGTTTCTTCGGATCCTAATCAGCCCCAGCATTTT.

This clonotype was detected ten times or more. This beta chain lies outside the target of a library built for alpha chains; its clone size means little. The genes are TRBV20-1 and TRBJ2-7; TRBD1 might be the D (5 bases). Germline CDR1 is DFQATT and CDR2 is SNEGSKA (reference sequence). The CDR3 is 12 amino acids. V was pared by 6 bases and J by 2 bases, with 11 bases between. The chain's CDR3 is CSADTGPYEQYF. For the CDR3, the DNA is TGCAGTGCAGATACAGGCCCCTACGAGCAGTACTTC.

Sample share makes this clonotype medium-sized. This beta chain is a stray sequence in a library constructed for alpha chains; its clone size is not meaningful. The CDR3 DNA sequence: TGCAGTGCTCCCAAGGACAGCCTGAACACTGAAGCTTTCTTT. Protein: CSAPKDSLNTEAFF. V usage is TRBV20-1 and J usage is TRBJ1-1; possible D gene TRBD1, 6 bases. This CDR3 has 14 amino acids. CDR1 is DFQATT and CDR2 is SNEGSKA in the germline V gene (reference sequence). The germline V and J ends were trimmed by 5 bases and 0 bases, with 13 bases remaining between them.

This clonotype was seen repeatedly, ten times or more. As an off-target read in a library built for alpha chains, this beta chain has a frequency of little significance. This rearrangement joins TRBV5-1 to TRBJ2-3; no firm D call. Germline-derived CDR1 and CDR2 are SGHRS and YFSETQ. The CDR3 is 14 amino acids. Trimming stripped 0 bases from V and 2 bases from J, with 7 bases between. The CDR3 DNA sequence: TGCGCCAGCAGCTTGGACAGCTCCACAGATACGCAGTATTTT. It encodes CASSLDSSTDTQYF.